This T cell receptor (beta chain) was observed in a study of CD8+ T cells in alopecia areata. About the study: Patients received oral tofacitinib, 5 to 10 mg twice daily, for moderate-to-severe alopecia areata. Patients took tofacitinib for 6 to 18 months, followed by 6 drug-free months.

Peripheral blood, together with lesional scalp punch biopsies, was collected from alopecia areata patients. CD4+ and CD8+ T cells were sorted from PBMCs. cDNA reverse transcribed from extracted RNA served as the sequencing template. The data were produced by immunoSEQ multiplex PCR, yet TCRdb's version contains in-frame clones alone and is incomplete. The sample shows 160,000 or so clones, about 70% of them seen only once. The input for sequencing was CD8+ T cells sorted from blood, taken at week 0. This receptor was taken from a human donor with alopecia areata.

The CDR3 DNA is TGTGCCAGCAGCTTAGGACAGGGATTGGAGGGCAATCAGCCCCAGCATTTT. It codes for CASSLGQGLEGNQPQHF. The chain combines TRBV13 with TRBJ1-5, with a weak D call TRBD1 (6 bases). V shed 0 bases and J shed 2 bases, with 14 bases lying between them. The CDR3 has 17 residues. Germline loops: CDR1 PRHDT, CDR2 FYEKMQ (reference sequence).